This T cell receptor beta chain was identified in a study of beta chain features in type 1 diabetes (dated by TCRdb to between 2017 and 2018). Concerning the study at large: Mean age, gender distribution, total cell number and subset yield were not different between patients and healthy donors. Across all samples, approximately 100 million sorted cells were examined, and cell number per subset correlated strongly with RNA yield. The study compared the TCRB repertoires of sorted circulating CD4+ T cell subsets in recently diagnosed type 1 diabetes patients with those in matched healthy donors. Whereas all 30 or so donors provided naive and central memory subsets, regulatory and stem cell-like memory subsets were isolated from just 8 patients and roughly 8 healthy donors.

All of the isolated RNA was reverse transcribed with the High Capacity cDNA Reverse Transcription Kit, so expressed TCRB transcripts were sequenced. Naive, central memory and regulatory T cell samples underwent deep immunoSEQ sequencing, averaging around 4 million total reads per sample. Sorted cells were lysed in RLT buffer and RNA was extracted with DNase-treated RNeasy Micro or Mini kits, depending on cell number. Each cell subset was processed separately to prevent cross-contamination, with patient and healthy donor samples processed together. The immunoSEQ multiplex PCR was used to amplify TCRB sequences from cDNA, yielding 87-bp fragments that span the CDR3 region. Amplicons were sequenced on the Illumina HiSeq platform. For the original study's pipeline: Synthetic template baselines were used to correct PCR bias computationally, reads within Hamming distance 2 were collapsed, and singletons that could not be merged were discarded. By aligning reads against IMGT, V, D and J genes, CDR3 length, and insertions or deletions at six rearrangement sites were assigned. Within each subset, clonotype counts were normalized to the number of sorted cells before true diversity and Gini coefficients were calculated with the tcR R package. The overlap coefficient, calculated on TCRB nucleotide sequences, was used to quantify repertoire sharing. Out-of-frame TCRB sequences from naive cells were analyzed as a proxy for the pre-selection repertoire. Entries here come from immuneACCESS through TCRdb and include only in-frame sequences with V and J called. Some clones fail to appear in such tables; in the studies checked, an unresolved V gene covers under half of the shortfall, and the cause of the remainder is unknown. D and trimming come from the DNA, and the V and J calls and clone size come from that table. For this sample the table gives 860,000 or so clones, of which 15% to 20% were detected only once. 0.023% of the sample rests with the top ten.

About this clone itself: The antigen it binds to is not known. No quality values exist for individual bases; no much larger clone is one base distant. Other nucleotide sequences in the sample specify the same CDR3.

The CDR3, from cysteine to phenylalanine, totals 13 residues. Of all the DNA, just the CDR3 is kept, 39 bases in frame from base 1. The junction shows trimming of 6 bases on V and 1 base on J, and the gene matches do not reach 2 bases of it. The germline V gene provides CDR1 MNHEY and CDR2 SVGAGI. Each donor gave one peripheral blood draw, about 100 mL on average, collected into heparinised tubes. Using a panel that included CD45RO, CCR7, CD25, CD127, CD95 and CD27, naive, central memory, regulatory and stem cell-like memory CD4+ T cells were sorted on a BD FACSAria II. All sorted populations exceeded 95% purity. Right away, PBMCs were isolated by Lymphoprep density gradient centrifugation and were stained directly, with no culture step. So that batch effects would be minimized, each experiment stained and sorted samples in pairs, pairing one healthy donor with one patient. Broader findings and caveats from the paper: Because the HLA sub-analyses included only small numbers of individuals, any influence of HLA type on TCRB rearrangement was left unresolved. At VDJ recombination sites, type 1 diabetes patients had fewer insertions and more deleted nucleotides, which implies abnormalities in thymic rearrangement. The naive, central memory and regulatory TCRB repertoires appeared to resemble one another more closely among patients than among healthy donors. Sequencing cDNA rather than genomic DNA could over-represent highly expressing activated cells, although activation and CD3 levels did not differ between groups. Shorter templates might be favored by PCR, yet because patient and control samples were amplified and corrected together, any such skew would affect both groups equally. A moderate but significant shortening of TCRB CDR3 length was observed in type 1 diabetes patients in all four CD4+ subsets.

The chain was built from TRBV6-5 and TRBJ1-1; the junction holds 7 bases that match TRBD1. Sequencing input: naive CD4+ T cells from blood. The sample's cell subset or site label, decoded: true naive CD4+ T cells. The receptor comes from a woman younger than 35 in good health. The DNA reads as follows: TGTGCCAGCAGCAGGACAGGGAACACTGAAGCTTTCTTT. This gives the protein CASSRTGNTEAFF.